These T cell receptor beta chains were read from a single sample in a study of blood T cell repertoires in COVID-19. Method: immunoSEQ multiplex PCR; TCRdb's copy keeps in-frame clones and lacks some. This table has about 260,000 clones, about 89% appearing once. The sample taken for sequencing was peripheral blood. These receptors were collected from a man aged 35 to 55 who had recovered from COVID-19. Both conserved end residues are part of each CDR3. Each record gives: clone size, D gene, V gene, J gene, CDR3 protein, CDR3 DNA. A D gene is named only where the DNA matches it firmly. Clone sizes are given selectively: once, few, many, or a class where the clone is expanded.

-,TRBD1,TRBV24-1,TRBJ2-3,CATSEPGQGTDTQYF,TGTGCCACCAGTGAGCCGGGACAGGGGACAGATACGCAGTATTTT
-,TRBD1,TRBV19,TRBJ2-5,CASSDLGQGWQETQYF,TGTGCCAGTAGTGATTTGGGACAGGGGTGGCAAGAGACCCAGTACTTC
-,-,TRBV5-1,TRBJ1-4,CASSSVRMSPGEKLFF,TGCGCCAGCAGCTCCGTGAGGATGAGCCCGGGTGAAAAACTGTTTTTT
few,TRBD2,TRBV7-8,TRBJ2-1,CASSLDIASGRPRYNEQFF,TGTGCCAGCAGCTTAGATATAGCTAGCGGGAGGCCACGCTACAATGAGCAGTTCTTC
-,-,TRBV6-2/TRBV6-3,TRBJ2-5,CASSQQETQYF,TGTGCCAGCAGTCAACAAGAGACCCAGTACTTC
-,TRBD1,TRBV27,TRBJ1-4,CASSLRSGGFATNEKLFF,TGTGCCAGCAGTTTAAGGTCAGGGGGATTTGCAACTAATGAAAAACTGTTTTTT
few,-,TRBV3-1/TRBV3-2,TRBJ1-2,CASSPNPQGGYTF,TGTGCCAGCAGCCCGAATCCCCAGGGGGGCTACACCTTC
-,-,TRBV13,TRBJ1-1,CASSLGPDRNTEAFF,TGTGCCAGCAGCTTAGGACCTGACAGGAACACTGAAGCTTTCTTT
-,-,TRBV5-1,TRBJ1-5,CASSEFAGGQPQHF,TGCGCCAGCAGCGAATTCGCCGGGGGGCAGCCCCAGCATTTT
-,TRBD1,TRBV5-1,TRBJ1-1,CASSLEDRLGAEAFF,TGCGCCAGCAGCTTGGAGGACAGGTTAGGGGCTGAAGCTTTCTTT
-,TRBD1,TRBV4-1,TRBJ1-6,CASSPPRDRGDNSPLHF,TGCGCCAGCAGCCCCCCCCGAGACAGGGGGGATAATTCACCCCTCCACTTT
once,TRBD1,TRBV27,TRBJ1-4,CASRRPGQGDEKLFF,TGTGCCAGCAGGCGCCCGGGACAGGGTGATGAAAAACTGTTTTTT
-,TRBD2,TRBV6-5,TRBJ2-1,CASATLAGGPGEQFF,TGTGCCAGCGCGACTCTAGCGGGGGGGCCCGGTGAGCAGTTCTTC
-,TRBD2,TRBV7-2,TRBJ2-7,CASSLPGLAGYEQYF,TGTGCCAGCAGCCTCCCGGGACTAGCGGGCTACGAGCAGTACTTC
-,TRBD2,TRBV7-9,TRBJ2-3,CASTSGLAVTDTQYF,TGTGCCAGCACCTCCGGACTAGCGGTCACAGATACGCAGTATTTT
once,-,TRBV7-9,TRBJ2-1,CASSSGLRNEQFF,TGTGCCAGCAGCTCGGGACTTCGCAATGAGCAGTTCTTC
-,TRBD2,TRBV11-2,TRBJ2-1,CASRGEGRGNEQFF,TGTGCCAGCAGGGGGGAGGGCCGAGGCAATGAGCAGTTCTTC
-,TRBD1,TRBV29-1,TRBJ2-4,CSQPKTGSVLPAKNIQYF,TGCAGTCAACCGAAGACAGGGTCGGTTCTACCAGCCAAAAACATTCAGTACTTC
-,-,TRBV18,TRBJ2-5,CASSPLGTPPETQYF,TGTGCCAGCTCACCACTTGGGACTCCCCCCGAGACCCAGTACTTC
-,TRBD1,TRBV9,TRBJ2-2,CASSVEGANTGELFF,TGTGCCAGCAGCGTAGAGGGGGCCAACACCGGGGAGCTGTTTTTT
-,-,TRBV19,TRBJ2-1,CASSIAGDEQFF,TGTGCCAGTAGTATTGCGGGTGATGAGCAGTTCTTC
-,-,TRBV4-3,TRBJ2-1,CASSRRAGGGNEQFF,TGCGCCAGCAGCAGGCGGGCCGGGGGAGGCAATGAGCAGTTCTTC
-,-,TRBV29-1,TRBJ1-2,CSARWSLNYGYTF,TGCAGCGCCAGGTGGTCACTTAACTATGGCTACACCTTC
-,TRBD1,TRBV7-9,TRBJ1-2,CASTTGAVNYGYTF,TGTGCCAGCACCACAGGGGCGGTAAACTATGGCTACACCTTC
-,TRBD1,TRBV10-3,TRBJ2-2,CAIRGGGQGSFSGELFF,TGTGCCATCAGGGGGGGAGGACAGGGGTCATTCTCCGGGGAGCTGTTTTTT
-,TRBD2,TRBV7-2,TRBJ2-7,CASSSTRGTSGRKHEQYF,TGTGCCAGCAGCTCAACCAGAGGGACTAGCGGGAGAAAGCACGAGCAGTACTTC
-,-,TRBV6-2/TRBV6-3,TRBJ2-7,CASSYGAGRYEQYF,TGTGCCAGCAGTTACGGTGCGGGTAGGTACGAGCAGTACTTC
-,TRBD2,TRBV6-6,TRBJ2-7,CASSYVASGGYEQYF,TGTGCCAGCAGTTACGTGGCTAGCGGGGGATACGAGCAGTACTTC
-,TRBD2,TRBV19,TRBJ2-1,CASSTGTSQDNEQFF,TGTGCCAGTAGTACCGGGACTAGCCAGGACAATGAGCAGTTCTTC